Below, one T cell receptor beta chain is given with its context. Its antigen is currently unknown. The data belong to a study of T cell responses to AZD1222 COVID-19 vaccine. Study results and limitations: Nearly half of the spike-specific TCRs reportedly recognize variant regions that carry no mutations.

TCRdb keeps only in-frame clones here, not all; method: immunoSEQ multiplex PCR. Among more than 120,000 clones listed, roughly 93% were seen once. The ends were cut back, 5 bases at V and 9 bases at J, with 7 bases in the middle. Germline assignment: CDR1 MDHEN and CDR2 SYDVKM. CDR3 size: 11 residues. The chain is built from TRBV28 and TRBJ1-4, with no clear D. This clonotype originated in an adult who received the AZD1222 COVID-19 vaccine. This specimen was peripheral blood, taken 28 days after the second AZD1222 dose. The CDR3 sequence: CASSVRQKLFF. CDR3 DNA: TGTGCCAGCAGTGTGAGGCAAAAACTGTTTTTT.